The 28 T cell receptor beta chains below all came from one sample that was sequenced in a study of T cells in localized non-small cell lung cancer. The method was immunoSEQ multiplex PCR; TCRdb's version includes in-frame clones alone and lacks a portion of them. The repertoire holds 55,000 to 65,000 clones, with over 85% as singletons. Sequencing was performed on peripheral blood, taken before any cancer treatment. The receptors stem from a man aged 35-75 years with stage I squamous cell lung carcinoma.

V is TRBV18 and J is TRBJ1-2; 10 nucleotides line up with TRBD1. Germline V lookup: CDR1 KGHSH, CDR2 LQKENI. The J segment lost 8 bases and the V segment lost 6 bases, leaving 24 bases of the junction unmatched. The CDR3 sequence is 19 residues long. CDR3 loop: CASSRTRQGARDLAIGYTF. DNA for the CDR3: TGTGCCAGCTCCCGTACCCGACAGGGGGCGCGGGACTTGGCGATCGGCTACACCTTC.

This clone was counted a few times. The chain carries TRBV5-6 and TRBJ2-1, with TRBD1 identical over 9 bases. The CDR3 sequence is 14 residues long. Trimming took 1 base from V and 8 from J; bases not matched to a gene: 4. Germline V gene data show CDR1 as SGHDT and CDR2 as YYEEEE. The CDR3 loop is CASSLRDRDYEQFF. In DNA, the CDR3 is TGTGCCAGCAGCTTGAGGGACAGGGATTATGAGCAGTTCTTC. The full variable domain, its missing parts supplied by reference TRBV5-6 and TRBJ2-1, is DAGVTQSPTHLIKTRGQQVTLRCSPKSGHDTVSWYQQALGQGPQFIFQYYEEEERQRGNFPDRFSGHQFPNYSSELNVNALLLGDSALYLCASSLRDRDYEQFFGPGTRLTVL.

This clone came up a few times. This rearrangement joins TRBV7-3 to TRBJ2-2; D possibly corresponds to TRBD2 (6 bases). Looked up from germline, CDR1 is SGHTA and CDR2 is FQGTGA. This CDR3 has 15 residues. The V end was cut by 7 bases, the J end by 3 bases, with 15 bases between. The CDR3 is CASTNSAGYTGELFF. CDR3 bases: TGTGCCAGCACCAATAGCGCGGGATACACCGGGGAGCTGTTTTTT.

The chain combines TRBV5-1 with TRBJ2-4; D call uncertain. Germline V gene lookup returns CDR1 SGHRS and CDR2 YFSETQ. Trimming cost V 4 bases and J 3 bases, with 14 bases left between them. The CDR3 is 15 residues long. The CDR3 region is CASSPIMSSKNIQYF. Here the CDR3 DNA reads TGCGCCAGCAGCCCGATTATGTCAAGCAAAAACATTCAGTACTTC.

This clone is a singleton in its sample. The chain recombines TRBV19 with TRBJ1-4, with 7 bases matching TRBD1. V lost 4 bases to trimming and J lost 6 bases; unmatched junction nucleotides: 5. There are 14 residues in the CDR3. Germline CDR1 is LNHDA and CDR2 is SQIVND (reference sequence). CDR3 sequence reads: CASSRGQPDEKLFF. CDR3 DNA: TGTGCCAGTAGTAGGGGACAGCCCGATGAAAAACTGTTTTTT. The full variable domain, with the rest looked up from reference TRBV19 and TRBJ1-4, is DGGITQSPKYLFRKEGQNVTLSCEQNLNHDAMYWYRQDPGQGLRLIYYSQIVNDFQKGDIAEGYSVSREKKESFPLTVTSAQKNPTAFYLCASSRGQPDEKLFFGSGTQLSVL.

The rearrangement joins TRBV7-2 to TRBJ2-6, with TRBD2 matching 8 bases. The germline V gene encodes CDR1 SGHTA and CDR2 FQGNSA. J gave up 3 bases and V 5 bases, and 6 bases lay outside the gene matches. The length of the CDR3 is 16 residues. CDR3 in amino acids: CASSGLSGGGANVLTF. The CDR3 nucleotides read TGTGCCAGCAGCGGACTAAGCGGGGGTGGGGCCAACGTCCTGACTTTC.

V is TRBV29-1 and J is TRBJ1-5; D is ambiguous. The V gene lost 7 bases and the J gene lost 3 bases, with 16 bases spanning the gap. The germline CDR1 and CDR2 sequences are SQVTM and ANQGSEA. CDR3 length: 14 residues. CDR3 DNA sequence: TGCAGCGCTATGGTGGCAGCGACCAATCAGCCCCAGCATTTT. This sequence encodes CSAMVAATNQPQHF.

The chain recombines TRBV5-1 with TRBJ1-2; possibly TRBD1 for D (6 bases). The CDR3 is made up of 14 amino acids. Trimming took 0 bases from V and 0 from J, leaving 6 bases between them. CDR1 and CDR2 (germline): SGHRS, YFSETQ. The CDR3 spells CASSLGTANYGYTF. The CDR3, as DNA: TGCGCCAGCAGCTTGGGGACAGCTAACTATGGCTACACCTTC.

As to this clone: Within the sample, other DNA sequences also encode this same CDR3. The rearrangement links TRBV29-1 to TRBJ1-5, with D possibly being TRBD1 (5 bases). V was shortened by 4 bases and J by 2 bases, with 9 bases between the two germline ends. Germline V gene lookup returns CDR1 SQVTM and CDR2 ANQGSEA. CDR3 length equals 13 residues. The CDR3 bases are TGCAGCGTTGGCGCGGGGGGCAATCAGCCCCAGCATTTT. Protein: CSVGAGGNQPQHF.

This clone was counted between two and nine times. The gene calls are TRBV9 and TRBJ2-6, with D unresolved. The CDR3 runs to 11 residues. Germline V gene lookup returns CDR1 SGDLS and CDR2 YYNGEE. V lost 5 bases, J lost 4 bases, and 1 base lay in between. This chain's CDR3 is CASRGANVLTF. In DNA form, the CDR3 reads TGTGCCAGCAGGGGGGCCAACGTCCTGACTTTC.

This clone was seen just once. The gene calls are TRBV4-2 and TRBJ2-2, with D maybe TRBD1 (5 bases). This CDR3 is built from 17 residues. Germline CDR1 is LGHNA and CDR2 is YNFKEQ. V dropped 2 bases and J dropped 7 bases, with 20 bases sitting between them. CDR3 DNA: TGTGCCAGCAGCCAACAGTCCCAGGGCTATTTAGGCGGGGAGCTGTTTTTT. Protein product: CASSQQSQGYLGGELFF.

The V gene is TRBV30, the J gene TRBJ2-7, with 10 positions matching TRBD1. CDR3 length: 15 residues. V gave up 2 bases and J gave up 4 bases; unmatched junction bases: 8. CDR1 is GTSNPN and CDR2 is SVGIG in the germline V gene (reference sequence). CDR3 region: CAWSPGTGVRYEQYF. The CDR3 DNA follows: TGTGCCTGGAGTCCCGGGACAGGGGTTAGGTACGAGCAGTACTTC.

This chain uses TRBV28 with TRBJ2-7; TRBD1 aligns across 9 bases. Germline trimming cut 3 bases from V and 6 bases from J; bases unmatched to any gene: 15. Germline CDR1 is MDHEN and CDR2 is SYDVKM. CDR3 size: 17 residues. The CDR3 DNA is TGTGCCAGCAGTTTCTACCCCGGGACAGGGCTCCCAAGCGAGCAGTACTTC. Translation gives CASSFYPGTGLPSEQYF.

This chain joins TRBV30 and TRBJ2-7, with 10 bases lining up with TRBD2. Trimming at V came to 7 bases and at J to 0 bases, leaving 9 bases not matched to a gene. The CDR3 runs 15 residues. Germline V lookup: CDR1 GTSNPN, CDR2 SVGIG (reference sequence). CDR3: CASENSGRHSYEQYF. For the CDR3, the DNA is TGTGCCTCGGAAAATAGCGGGAGGCACTCCTACGAGCAGTACTTC. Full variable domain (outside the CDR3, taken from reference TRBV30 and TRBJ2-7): SQTIHQWPATLVQPVGSPLSLECTVEGTSNPNLYWYRQAAGRGLQLLFYSVGIGQISSEVPQNLSASRPQDRQFILSSKKLLLSDSGFYLCASENSGRHSYEQYFGPGTRLTVT.

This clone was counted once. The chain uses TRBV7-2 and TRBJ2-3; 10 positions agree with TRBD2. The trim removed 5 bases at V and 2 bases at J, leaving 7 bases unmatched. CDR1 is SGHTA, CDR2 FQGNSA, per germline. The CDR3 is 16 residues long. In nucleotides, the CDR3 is TGTGCCAGCAGCCTAAGACTAGCGGGTCCCACAGATACGCAGTATTTT. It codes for CASSLRLAGPTDTQYF.

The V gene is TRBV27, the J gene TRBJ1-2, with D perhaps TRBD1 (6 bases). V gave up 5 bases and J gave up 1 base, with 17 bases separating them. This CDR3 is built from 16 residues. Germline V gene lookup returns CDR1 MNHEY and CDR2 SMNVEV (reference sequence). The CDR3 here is CASSPDRKGFNYGYTF. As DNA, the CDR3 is TGTGCCAGCAGTCCCGACAGGAAGGGTTTTAACTATGGCTACACCTTC.

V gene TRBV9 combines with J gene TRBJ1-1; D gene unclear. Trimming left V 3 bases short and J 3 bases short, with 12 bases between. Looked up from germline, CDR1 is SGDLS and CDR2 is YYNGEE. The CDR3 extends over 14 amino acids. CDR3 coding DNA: TGTGCCAGCAGCGGCCCTCCTAGGGACACTGAAGCTTTCTTT. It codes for CASSGPPRDTEAFF.

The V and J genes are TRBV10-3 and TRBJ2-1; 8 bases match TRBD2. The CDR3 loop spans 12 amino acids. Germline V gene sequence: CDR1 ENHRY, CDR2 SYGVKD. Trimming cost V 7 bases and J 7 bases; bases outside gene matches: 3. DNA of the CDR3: TGTGCCATCACTACGGGGGGGAATGAGCAGTTCTTC. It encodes CAITTGGNEQFF.

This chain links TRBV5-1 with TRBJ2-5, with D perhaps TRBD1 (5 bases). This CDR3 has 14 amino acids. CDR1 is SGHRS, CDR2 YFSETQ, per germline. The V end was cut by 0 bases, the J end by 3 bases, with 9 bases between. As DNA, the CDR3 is TGCGCCAGCAGCTTGGAGGGGATGAAAGAGACCCAGTACTTC. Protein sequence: CASSLEGMKETQYF.

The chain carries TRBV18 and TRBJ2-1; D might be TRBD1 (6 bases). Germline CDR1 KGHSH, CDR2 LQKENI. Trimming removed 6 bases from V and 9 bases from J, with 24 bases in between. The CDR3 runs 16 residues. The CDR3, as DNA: TGTGCCAGCTCCCCAACTACGAACAGGGCTGGCGGTGAGCAGTTCTTC. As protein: CASSPTTNRAGGEQFF.

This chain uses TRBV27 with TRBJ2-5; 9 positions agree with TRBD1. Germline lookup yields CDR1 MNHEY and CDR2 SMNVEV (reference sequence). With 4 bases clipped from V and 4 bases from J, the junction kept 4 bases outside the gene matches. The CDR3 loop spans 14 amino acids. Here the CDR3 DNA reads TGTGCCAGCAGTTCCGACAGGGGGGGAGAGACCCAGTACTTC. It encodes CASSSDRGGETQYF.

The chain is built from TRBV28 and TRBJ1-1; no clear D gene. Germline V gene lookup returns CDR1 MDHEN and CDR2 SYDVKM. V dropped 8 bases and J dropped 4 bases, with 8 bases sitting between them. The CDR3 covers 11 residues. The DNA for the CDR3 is TGTGCCAGCGGGCTCGGCACTGAAGCTTTCTTT. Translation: CASGLGTEAFF.

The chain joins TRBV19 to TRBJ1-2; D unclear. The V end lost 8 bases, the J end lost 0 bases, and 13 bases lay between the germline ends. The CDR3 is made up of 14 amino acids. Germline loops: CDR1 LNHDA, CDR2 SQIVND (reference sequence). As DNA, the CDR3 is TGTGCCAGTTCTCCCGAGCGGACTAACTATGGCTACACCTTC. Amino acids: CASSPERTNYGYTF.

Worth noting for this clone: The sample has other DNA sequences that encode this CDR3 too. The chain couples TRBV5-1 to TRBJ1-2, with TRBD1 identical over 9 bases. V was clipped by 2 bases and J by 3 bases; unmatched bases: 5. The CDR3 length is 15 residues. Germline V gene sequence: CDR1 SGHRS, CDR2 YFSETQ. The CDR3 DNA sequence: TGCGCCAGCAGCTTAGGACAGGGGCGCGACTATGGCTACACCTTC. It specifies CASSLGQGRDYGYTF.

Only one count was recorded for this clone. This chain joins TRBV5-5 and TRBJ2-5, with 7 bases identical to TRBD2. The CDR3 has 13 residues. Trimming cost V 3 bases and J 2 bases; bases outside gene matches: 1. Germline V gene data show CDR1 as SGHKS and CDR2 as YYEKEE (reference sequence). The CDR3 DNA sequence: TGTGCCAGCAGCTCGGGGGGACAAGAGACCCAGTACTTC. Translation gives CASSSGGQETQYF.

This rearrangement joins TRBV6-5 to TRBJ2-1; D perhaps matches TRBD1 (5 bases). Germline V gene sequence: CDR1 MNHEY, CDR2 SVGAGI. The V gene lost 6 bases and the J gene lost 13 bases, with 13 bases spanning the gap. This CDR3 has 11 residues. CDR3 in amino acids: CASRFRQFQFF. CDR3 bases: TGTGCCAGCAGATTCCGACAGTTTCAGTTCTTC.

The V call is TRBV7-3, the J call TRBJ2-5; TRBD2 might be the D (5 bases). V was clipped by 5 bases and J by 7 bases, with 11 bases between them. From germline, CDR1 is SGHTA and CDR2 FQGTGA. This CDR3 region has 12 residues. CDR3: CASSREGGTQYF. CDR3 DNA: TGTGCCAGCAGCCGCGAGGGCGGGACCCAGTACTTC.

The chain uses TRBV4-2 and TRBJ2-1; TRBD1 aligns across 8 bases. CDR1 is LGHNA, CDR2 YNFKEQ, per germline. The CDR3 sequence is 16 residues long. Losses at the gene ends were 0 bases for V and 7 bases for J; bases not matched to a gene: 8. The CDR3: CASSQEVGQETNEQFF. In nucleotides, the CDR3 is TGTGCCAGCAGCCAAGAGGTGGGACAGGAGACTAATGAGCAGTTCTTC.